The 25 T cell receptor beta chains listed next were all sequenced from one sample in a study of blood T cell repertoires in COVID-19 (dated by TCRdb to between 2020 and 2021). Preparation of the library involved the immunoSEQ multiplex PCR assay. Not all clones reach the TCRdb copy of this immuneACCESS table, which keeps in-frame sequences only. Checked studies attribute under half of the gap to unresolved V genes and leave the rest unexplained. The sample profile shows about 180,000 clones; more than 70% of them were found once. Jointly, the top ten make up roughly 6.2% of the sample. The sequenced sample consisted of PBMCs or T cells enriched from blood (not recorded which). The receptors shown here come from a middle-aged man who had recovered from COVID-19.

This sequence joins TRBV11-2 and TRBJ2-5, with D possibly matching TRBD1 (6 bases). Deletions cut 1 base from V and 2 bases from J, with 14 bases between. This CDR3 has 16 amino acids. Per the germline V gene, CDR1 is SGHAT and CDR2 is FQNNGV. CDR3 residues: CASSLVGGGLQETQYF. The CDR3 region has the DNA TGTGCCAGCAGCTTAGTGGGTGGGGGCCTTCAAGAGACCCAGTACTTC.

The rearrangement joins TRBV12-3 or TRBV12-4 to TRBJ1-1, with D tentatively TRBD1 (5 bases). The CDR3 contains 12 residues. The germline V and J ends were trimmed by 7 bases and 7 bases, with 13 bases remaining between them. The CDR3 coding sequence is TGTGCCAGCAATATTACTGACAGTGAAGCTTTCTTT. Translating gives CASNITDSEAFF.

The chain links TRBV6-5 to TRBJ1-5, with 9 bases matching TRBD1. The J segment lost 2 bases and the V segment lost 11 bases, leaving 4 bases of the junction unmatched. The CDR3 has 13 amino acids. Germline V gives CDR1 MNHEY, CDR2 SVGAGI. The CDR3 here is CAGRTGGNQPQHF. CDR3 nucleotide sequence: TGTGCCGGAAGGACAGGGGGCAATCAGCCCCAGCATTTT.

The rearrangement links TRBV5-6 to TRBJ2-7; maybe TRBD1 (6 bases). V dropped 4 bases and J dropped 2 bases, with 19 bases sitting between them. Germline V gene lookup returns CDR1 SGHDT and CDR2 YYEEEE. This CDR3 is 16 amino acids long. Here the CDR3 DNA reads TGTGCCAGCAGCAGGAGAAACAGGGATCCCCCCTACGAGCAGTACTTC. As protein: CASSRRNRDPPYEQYF.

The table lists this clone with a few counts. The chain recombines TRBV6-6 with TRBJ2-7; D unclear. The CDR3 length is 12 residues. Germline V gives CDR1 MNHNY, CDR2 SVGAGI (reference sequence). The germline V and J ends were trimmed by 6 bases and 4 bases, with 10 bases remaining between them. As DNA, the CDR3 is TGTGCCAGCAGATCAGACTTGTACGAGCAGTACTTC. Its protein is CASRSDLYEQYF.

V usage is TRBV7-3 and J usage is TRBJ2-1; 8 bases line up with TRBD1. CDR1 SGHTA and CDR2 FQGTGA come from the germline V gene. The CDR3 spans 15 residues. Trimming took 5 bases from V and 5 from J; bases not matched to a gene: 8. CDR3 region: CASSRDRGHHNEQFF. The CDR3 DNA is TGTGCCAGCAGCCGAGACAGGGGTCATCACAATGAGCAGTTCTTC.

The chain links TRBV6-5 to TRBJ2-7; 9 bases fit TRBD1. Trimming took 7 bases from V and 3 from J; bases not matched to a gene: 7. CDR3 length: 14 amino acids. The germline CDR1 and CDR2 sequences are MNHEY and SVGAGI. Here the CDR3 reads CASTPGQGYYEQYF. Here the CDR3 DNA reads TGTGCCAGCACCCCGGGACAGGGATACTACGAGCAGTACTTC.

V gene TRBV27 combines with J gene TRBJ2-2, with D uncertain. The CDR3 spans 15 residues. V lost 2 bases, J lost 1 base, and 8 bases lay in between. CDR1 is MNHEY, CDR2 SMNVEV, per germline (reference sequence). The DNA for the CDR3 is TGTGCCAGCAGTTTAAACACTATGAACACCGGGGAGCTGTTTTTT. It is translated as CASSLNTMNTGELFF.

This sequence joins TRBV16 and TRBJ2-1; 11 nucleotides match TRBD1. Per the germline V gene, CDR1 is KGHSY and CDR2 is FQNENV. V lost 2 bases, J lost 7 bases, and 13 bases stayed unmatched. The CDR3 runs to 18 residues. CDR3 DNA sequence: TGTGCCAGCAGCCAAGCGAGGGGGGACAGGGGGATGTTTAATGAGCAGTTCTTC. Translation: CASSQARGDRGMFNEQFF.

The chain uses TRBV7-9 and TRBJ1-6, with 7 nucleotides matching TRBD1. V was pared by 4 bases and J by 15 bases, with 6 bases of the junction left unmatched. In germline, CDR1 is SEHNR, CDR2 FQNEAQ (reference sequence). This CDR3 has 12 amino acids. The CDR3 DNA reads TGTGCCAGCAGCTCCTGGACAGGCCGCCTCCACTTT. As protein: CASSSWTGRLHF.

The V call is TRBV25-1, the J call TRBJ2-7; D perhaps matches TRBD2 (6 bases). The germline V gene encodes CDR1 MGHDK and CDR2 SYGVNS. There are 15 residues in the CDR3. V gave up 0 bases and J gave up 7 bases, with 16 bases separating them. The CDR3 DNA reads as TGTGCCAGCAGTGAATATGGGGACTCGGCTGAGGAGCAGTACTTC. This translates into CASSEYGDSAEEQYF.

The chain carries TRBV3-1 (or the pseudogene TRBV3-2) and TRBJ1-2, with a possible D match to TRBD1 (5 bases). The CDR3 is 11 amino acids. The V and J ends lost 3 bases and 10 bases respectively, with 9 bases between them. Germline V gene lookup returns CDR1 LGHDT and CDR2 YNNKEL (reference sequence). CDR3 residues: CASSQEGFYTF. Written as DNA, the CDR3 is TGTGCCAGCAGCCAGGAGGGGTTCTACACCTTC.

This clone was recorded once. The chain links TRBV10-3 to TRBJ1-5; 8 nucleotides match TRBD1. J lost 7 bases, V lost 6 bases, and 5 bases had no gene match. The CDR3 spans 13 residues. Germline-derived CDR1 and CDR2 are ENHRY and SYGVKD. CDR3 sequence: CAIRLDREQPQHF. CDR3 bases: TGTGCCATCAGGCTGGACAGGGAACAGCCCCAGCATTTT.

The chain couples TRBV5-1 to TRBJ1-2; the match to TRBD1 covers 9 bases. With 10 bases clipped from V and 7 bases from J, the junction kept 5 bases outside the gene matches. This CDR3 is 11 amino acids long. The germline gives CDR1 SGHRS, CDR2 YFSETQ. The CDR3 reads CALDRGSGYTF. DNA of the CDR3: TGCGCCTTGGACAGGGGCAGTGGCTACACCTTC.

This chain uses TRBV7-3 with TRBJ1-1; 10 bases align to TRBD1. CDR3 length: 15 residues. CDR1 SGHTA and CDR2 FQGTGA come from the germline V gene. The ends lost 5 bases at V and 5 bases at J; junction bases unmatched: 8. The CDR3 protein is CASSRDRGGKTEAFF. CDR3 coding DNA: TGTGCCAGCAGCAGGGACAGGGGAGGAAAAACTGAAGCTTTCTTT.

The genes are TRBV11-2 and TRBJ1-5; a possible D gene is TRBD1 (6 bases). V was clipped by 5 bases and J by 0 bases, with 20 bases between them. Germline loops: CDR1 SGHAT, CDR2 FQNNGV. CDR3 length: 18 amino acids. The CDR3 bases are TGTGCCAGCAGCCCAACGCCGGGACAATCCTATAGCAATCAGCCCCAGCATTTT. Its translation is CASSPTPGQSYSNQPQHF. Using reference TRBV11-2 and TRBJ1-5 for the parts outside the CDR3, the full variable domain is EAGVAQSPRYKIIEKRQSVAFWCNPISGHATLYWYQQILGQGPKLLIQFQNNGVVDDSQLPKDRFSAERLKGVDSTLKIQPAKLEDSAVYLCASSPTPGQSYSNQPQHFGDGTRLSIL.

The chain links TRBV3-1 (or the pseudogene TRBV3-2) to TRBJ2-1; D uncertain. This CDR3 is 13 amino acids long. Germline-derived CDR1 and CDR2 are LGHDT and YNNKEL (reference sequence). Trimming pared 1 base from V and 6 bases from J, leaving 7 bases between. CDR3 sequence reads: CASSQGVINEQFF. DNA of the CDR3: TGTGCCAGCAGCCAAGGAGTAATCAATGAGCAGTTCTTC.

The chain combines TRBV28 with TRBJ2-4; a possible D gene is TRBD1 (5 bases). Germline V gives CDR1 MDHEN, CDR2 SYDVKM. CDR3 size: 15 residues. Between the trimmed V and J ends, which lost 2 bases and 8 bases, there was a span of 16 bases. CDR3 loop: CASSLVGVGSYIQYF. In DNA form, the CDR3 reads TGTGCCAGCAGTTTAGTAGGGGTCGGGTCCTACATTCAGTACTTC.

The chain uses TRBV7-9 and TRBJ1-4; D unresolved. The CDR3 has 17 residues. The V and J ends lost 1 base and 0 bases respectively, with 12 bases between them. The germline V gene has CDR1 SEHNR and CDR2 FQNEAQ (reference sequence). CDR3 bases: TGTGCCAGCAGCTTAGAGGGCGGGCCCACAACTAATGAAAAACTGTTTTTT. The encoded protein is CASSLEGGPTTNEKLFF.

V is TRBV12-3 or TRBV12-4 and J is TRBJ2-1, with 9 bases matching TRBD2. The CDR3 loop spans 12 amino acids. V was clipped by 6 bases and J by 10 bases; unmatched bases: 4. CDR3 amino acids: CASRAAGGEQFF. The DNA of the CDR3 is TGTGCCAGCAGGGCAGCGGGAGGCGAGCAGTTCTTC.

V gene TRBV6-4 combines with J gene TRBJ1-2; a possible D gene is TRBD1 (6 bases). The CDR3 has 14 amino acids. Germline V gene sequence: CDR1 MRHNA, CDR2 SNTAGT. V shed 3 bases and J shed 2 bases, with 10 bases lying between them. The DNA of the CDR3 is TGTGCCAGCAGTGAAACTCAGGGGAACTATGGCTACACCTTC. It is translated as CASSETQGNYGYTF.

A few counts support this clone. The V and J genes are TRBV5-4 and TRBJ2-7; no reliable D call. CDR1 and CDR2 (germline): SGHNT, YYREEE (reference sequence). The CDR3 consists of 11 residues. Trimming cost V 1 base and J 5 bases, with 4 bases left between them. CDR3 amino acids: CASSLRDEQYF. As DNA, the CDR3 is TGTGCCAGCAGCTTGAGAGACGAGCAGTACTTC. The variable domain in full, completed from reference TRBV5-4 and TRBJ2-7, reads ETGVTQSPTHLIKTRGQQVTLRCSSQSGHNTVSWYQQALGQGPQFIFQYYREEENGRGNFPPRFSGLQFPNYSSELNVNALELDDSALYLCASSLRDEQYFGPGTRLTVT.

In its sample, this clone was seen a few times. The rearrangement joins TRBV19 to TRBJ2-1; tentatively, D is TRBD1 (6 bases). Trimming took off 5 bases at V and 3 bases at J, with 11 bases between the two ends. Germline values: CDR1 LNHDA, CDR2 SQIVND (reference sequence). This CDR3 is built from 14 residues. Written as DNA, the CDR3 is TGTGCCAGTAGTCTCCAGGGGATCTACAATGAGCAGTTCTTC. Its protein product is CASSLQGIYNEQFF.

The J gene is TRBJ1-5, the V gene TRBV23-1; a possible D gene is TRBD1 (6 bases). TRBV23-1 has ORF status, its function being uncertain. CDR3 length: 16 amino acids. The V and J ends lost 4 bases and 0 bases respectively, with 13 bases between them. The chain's CDR3 is CASSPGGTNSNQPQHF. CDR3 sequence (DNA): TGCGCCAGCAGTCCCGGGGGGACAAATAGCAATCAGCCCCAGCATTTT.

The V gene is TRBV7-8, the J gene TRBJ2-5, with 7 bases lining up with TRBD1. The CDR3 extends over 14 amino acids. Germline CDR1 reads SGHVS; CDR2 reads FQNEAQ. J lost 5 bases, V lost 5 bases, and 8 bases had no gene match. The CDR3 bases are TGTGCCAGCAGCCGAACTACAGGGGAGGAGACCCAGTACTTC. Its protein product is CASSRTTGEETQYF.